A selection of T cell receptor beta chains follows, all from one sample in a study of post-analysis software for immune sequencing data. TCRdb re-called the PCR reads through MiXCR, storing one row per CDR3 protein. The data show fewer than 550,000 distinct CDR3 sequences, around 34% seen once. The sample consisted of blood. The receptors come from a girl aged 2 to 17 with multiple sclerosis. CDR3s include the opening cysteine and the closing phenylalanine or tryptophan. A D gene is named only where the DNA matches it firmly. Not all rows give a size; the values are once, few, many and, for expanded clones, a class.

d_gene,j_gene,abundance,v_gene,CDR3aa,CDR3nt
TRBD2,TRBJ2-5,few,TRBV7-3,CASSFGSGLAAYRQYF,TGTGCCAGCAGTTTTGGGTCGGGACTAGCGGCGTACCGACAGTACTTC
TRBD2,TRBJ2-5,few,TRBV7-9,CASSGSVLAWETQYF,TGTGCCAGCAGCGGGAGTGTACTAGCGTGGGAGACCCAGTACTTC
-,TRBJ2-7,-,TRBV4-1,CASSQAISALPYEQYF,TGCGCCAGCAGCCAAGCTATATCTGCCCTGCCCTACGAGCAGTACTTC
TRBD1,TRBJ1-2,-,TRBV7-2,CASSLSLGQGAGGYTF,TGTGCCAGCAGCTTGAGCCTAGGACAGGGGGCTGGTGGCTACACCTTC
-,TRBJ2-4,-,TRBV28,CASSTGVGEYF,TGTGCCAGCAGTACGGGGGTGGGGGAGTACTTC
TRBD1,TRBJ1-2,-,TRBV12-3/TRBV12-4,CASSTQGDYGYTF,TGTGCCAGCAGCACACAGGGGGACTATGGCTACACCTTC
-,TRBJ1-2,-,TRBV20-1,CGARDPRQATYGYTF,TGCGGTGCTAGAGATCCAAGACAGGCGACCTATGGCTACACCTTC
TRBD1,TRBJ2-7,-,TRBV20-1,CSAPWTGGSYEQYF,TGCAGCGCTCCCTGGACAGGGGGATCCTACGAGCAGTACTTC
-,TRBJ1-6,-,TRBV6-1,CASSASRGPNSPLHF,TGTGCCAGCAGTGCTTCCCGAGGGCCGAACTCACCCCTCCACTTT
-,TRBJ1-1,-,TRBV6-4,CASSASPGNTEAFF,TGTGCCAGCAGTGCTAGCCCAGGGAACACTGAAGCTTTCTTT
-,TRBJ2-1,few,TRBV20-1,CSAPTPADREQFF,TGCAGTGCTCCTACGCCGGCGGATAGGGAGCAGTTCTTC
-,TRBJ1-1,-,TRBV14,CASSQDLGMNTEAFF,TGTGCCAGCAGCCAAGATCTGGGGATGAACACTGAAGCTTTCTTT
-,TRBJ1-6,few,TRBV9,CASSRLQNLNSPLHF,TGTGCCAGCAGCAGGTTACAGAACTTAAATTCACCCCTCCACTTT
TRBD2,TRBJ2-6,-,TRBV20-1,CSARATTGLNSGANVLTF,TGCAGTGCTAGAGCAACGACGGGACTAAACTCTGGGGCCAACGTCCTGACTTTC
-,TRBJ2-5,few,TRBV20-1,CSARDHEGWGETQYF,TGCAGTGCTAGAGATCACGAGGGATGGGGGGAGACCCAGTACTTC
-,TRBJ1-6,many,TRBV7-2,CASSGYNSPLHF,TGTGCCAGCAGCGGTTATAATTCACCCCTCCACTTT
TRBD1,TRBJ2-4,-,TRBV4-1,CASSQTGTGRWEQYF,TGCGCCAGCAGCCAAACCGGGACAGGTCGTTGGGAGCAGTACTTC
-,TRBJ1-1,-,TRBV20-1,CSARVPPVEAFF,TGCAGTGCTAGAGTTCCCCCGGTGGAAGCTTTCTTT
-,TRBJ2-6,few,TRBV7-3,CASSLWASGANVLTF,TGTGCCAGCAGCTTATGGGCCTCTGGGGCCAACGTCCTGACTTTC
-,TRBJ2-5,-,TRBV10-2,CASSESEGETQYF,TGCGCCAGCAGTGAGTCAGAGGGAGAGACCCAGTACTTC
-,TRBJ2-7,-,TRBV28,CASSRMESSYEQYF,TGTGCCAGCAGTCGTATGGAGAGCTCCTACGAGCAGTACTTC
TRBD1,TRBJ1-5,-,TRBV15,CATSRVQGAHQPQHF,TGTGCCACCAGCAGAGTACAGGGGGCCCATCAGCCCCAGCATTTT
TRBD2,TRBJ2-3,few,TRBV5-1,CASSVKRGGTDTQYF,TGCGCCAGCAGCGTCAAGCGGGGGGGCACAGATACGCAGTATTTT
-,TRBJ1-6,few,TRBV29-1,CSVGLGTENSPLHF,TGCAGCGTTGGATTGGGGACCGAGAATTCACCCCTCCACTTT
-,TRBJ2-2,-,TRBV11-2,CASSLSIPGDTGELFF,TGTGCCAGCAGCTTATCCATTCCCGGTGACACCGGGGAGCTGTTTTTT
-,TRBJ2-1,-,TRBV5-1,CASSLMVERGKQFF,TGCGCCAGCAGCTTGATGGTAGAACGGGGAAAGCAGTTCTTC
TRBD2,TRBJ2-5,-,TRBV20-1,CSALRGSGDQQETQYF,TGCAGTGCTCTCCGGGGTAGCGGGGATCAGCAAGAGACCCAGTACTTC
-,TRBJ2-3,few,TRBV19,CASSPGGVADTQYF,TGTGCCAGTAGTCCGGGGGGCGTCGCAGATACGCAGTATTTT
TRBD1,TRBJ2-7,few,TRBV7-9,CASSLGQGDTPKGGEQYF,TGTGCCAGCAGCTTAGGGCAGGGGGACACCCCTAAAGGTGGCGAGCAGTACTTC
-,TRBJ2-6,-,TRBV7-9,CASSLGGDSRSGANVLTF,TGTGCCAGCAGCTTAGGAGGGGATTCCCGCTCTGGGGCCAACGTCCTGACTTTC
-,TRBJ2-3,many,TRBV29-1,CSVGSSTDTQYF,TGCAGCGTTGGGAGCAGCACAGATACGCAGTATTTT
-,TRBJ2-5,few,TRBV12-3/TRBV12-4,CASSLEGSSGQETQYF,TGTGCCAGCAGTTTAGAGGGCTCTAGCGGACAGGAGACCCAGTACTTC
-,TRBJ2-7,once,TRBV5-1,CASSLSLAFGEQYF,TGCGCCAGCAGCTTGAGCCTAGCTTTTGGGGAGCAGTACTTC
-,TRBJ2-7,few,TRBV10-2,CASSPRQPYEQYF,TGCGCCAGCAGTCCACGACAGCCTTACGAGCAGTACTTC
TRBD2,TRBJ2-1,-,TRBV3-1,CASSRSGAGDEQFF,TGTGCCAGCAGCCGGAGCGGGGCCGGGGATGAGCAGTTCTTC
TRBD1,TRBJ1-5,-,TRBV5-5,CASSTQGTGQPQHF,TGTGCCAGCAGCACACAGGGGACGGGTCAGCCCCAGCATTTT
-,TRBJ1-2,-,TRBV5-1,CASSLQGTPNYGYTF,TGCGCCAGCAGCTTACAGGGAACCCCTAACTATGGCTACACCTTC
-,TRBJ2-5,few,TRBV29-1,CSVEVFLGETQYF,TGCAGCGTTGAAGTTTTTCTAGGAGAGACCCAGTACTTC
TRBD1,TRBJ1-1,-,TRBV24-1,CATSDAGTGSSEAFF,TGTGCCACCAGTGACGCCGGGACAGGGAGCTCTGAAGCTTTCTTT
-,TRBJ1-2,-,TRBV5-1,CASSFRGQANYGYTF,TGCGCCAGCAGCTTTCGTGGACAAGCTAACTATGGCTACACCTTC
-,TRBJ2-1,-,TRBV4-2,CASSQDQAASYNEQFF,TGTGCCAGCAGCCAAGACCAGGCTGCCTCCTACAATGAGCAGTTCTTC
-,TRBJ2-7,few,TRBV20-1,CSTLSRQAYYEQYF,TGCAGTACTTTATCCCGACAGGCCTACTACGAGCAGTACTTC
TRBD2,TRBJ2-3,-,TRBV7-2,CASSPHLAGGYGSTDTQYF,TGTGCCAGCAGCCCGCACCTAGCGGGGGGTTACGGTAGCACAGATACGCAGTATTTT
TRBD1,TRBJ2-7,few,TRBV5-5,CASSDRADEQYF,TGTGCCAGCAGCGACAGGGCTGACGAGCAGTACTTC
-,TRBJ1-4,-,TRBV29-1,CSVEDRQGIANEKLFF,TGCAGCGTTGAAGATCGGCAGGGGATCGCTAATGAAAAACTGTTTTTT
-,TRBJ1-3,-,TRBV20-1,CSAKDRTWGNTIYF,TGCAGTGCTAAAGACAGGACGTGGGGAAACACCATATATTTT
TRBD1,TRBJ1-5,few,TRBV20-1,CSARVGTGVGNQPQHF,TGCAGTGCTAGAGTGGGGACAGGGGTCGGCAATCAGCCCCAGCATTTT
-,TRBJ1-4,few,TRBV7-9,CASSRSHEKLFF,TGTGCCAGCAGTCGAAGTCATGAAAAACTGTTTTTT
-,TRBJ2-1,few,TRBV11-2,CASSSSDRRSSYNEQFF,TGTGCCAGCAGCTCCTCCGACAGGCGCAGCTCCTACAATGAGCAGTTCTTC